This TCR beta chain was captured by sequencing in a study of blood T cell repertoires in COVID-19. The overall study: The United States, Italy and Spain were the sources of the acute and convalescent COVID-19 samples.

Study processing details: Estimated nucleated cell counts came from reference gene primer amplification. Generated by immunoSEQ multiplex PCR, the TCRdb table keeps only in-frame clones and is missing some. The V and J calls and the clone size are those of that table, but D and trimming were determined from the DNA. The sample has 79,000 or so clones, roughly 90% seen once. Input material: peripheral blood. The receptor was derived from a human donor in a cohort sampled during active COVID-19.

The CDR3 DNA is TGTGCCACCAGCAGAGAGGGCGCGTACCAAGAGACCCAGTACTTC. It translates to CATSREGAYQETQYF. The rearrangement uses TRBV15 and TRBJ2-5; D unclear. Germline lookup yields CDR1 LNHNV and CDR2 YYDKDF (reference sequence). This CDR3 spans 15 amino acids. V was shortened by 0 bases and J by 0 bases, with 8 bases between the two germline ends.